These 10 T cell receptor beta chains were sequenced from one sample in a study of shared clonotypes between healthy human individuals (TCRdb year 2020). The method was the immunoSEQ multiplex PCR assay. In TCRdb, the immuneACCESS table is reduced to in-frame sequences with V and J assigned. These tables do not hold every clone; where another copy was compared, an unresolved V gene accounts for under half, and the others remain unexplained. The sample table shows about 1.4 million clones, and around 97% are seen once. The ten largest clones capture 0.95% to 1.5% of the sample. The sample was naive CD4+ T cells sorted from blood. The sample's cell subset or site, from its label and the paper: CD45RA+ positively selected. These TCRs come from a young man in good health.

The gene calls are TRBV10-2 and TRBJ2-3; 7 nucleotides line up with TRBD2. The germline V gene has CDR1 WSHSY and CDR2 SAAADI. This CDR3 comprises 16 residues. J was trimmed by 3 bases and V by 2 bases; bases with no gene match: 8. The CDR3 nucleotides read TGCGCCAGCAGTGAGCCAGCGGGGCGGGGGACAGATACGCAGTATTTT. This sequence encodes CASSEPAGRGTDTQYF.

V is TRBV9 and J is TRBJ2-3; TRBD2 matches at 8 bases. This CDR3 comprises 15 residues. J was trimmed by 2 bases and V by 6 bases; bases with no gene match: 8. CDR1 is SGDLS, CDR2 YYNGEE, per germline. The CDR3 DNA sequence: TGTGCCAGCACCTCGGGGGGGGAGACCACAGATACGCAGTATTTT. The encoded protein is CASTSGGETTDTQYF.

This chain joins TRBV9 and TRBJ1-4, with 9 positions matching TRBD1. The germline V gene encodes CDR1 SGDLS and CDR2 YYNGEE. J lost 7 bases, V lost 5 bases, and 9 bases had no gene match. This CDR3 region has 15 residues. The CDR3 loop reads CASSASGQGFEKLFF. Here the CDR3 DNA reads TGTGCCAGCAGTGCCTCGGGACAGGGTTTTGAAAAACTGTTTTTT.

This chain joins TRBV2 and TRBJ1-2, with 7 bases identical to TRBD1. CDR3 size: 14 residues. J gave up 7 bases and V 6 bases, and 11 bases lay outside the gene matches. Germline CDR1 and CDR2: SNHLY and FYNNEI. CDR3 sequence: CASREYPQGGGYTF. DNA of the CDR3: TGTGCCAGCAGGGAATACCCCCAGGGGGGTGGCTACACCTTC. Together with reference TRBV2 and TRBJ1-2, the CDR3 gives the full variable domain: EPEVTQTPSHQVTQMGQEVILRCVPISNHLYFYWYRQILGQKVEFLVSFYNNEISEKSEIFDDQFSVERPDGSNFTLKIRSTKLEDSAMYFCASREYPQGGGYTFGSGTRLTVV.

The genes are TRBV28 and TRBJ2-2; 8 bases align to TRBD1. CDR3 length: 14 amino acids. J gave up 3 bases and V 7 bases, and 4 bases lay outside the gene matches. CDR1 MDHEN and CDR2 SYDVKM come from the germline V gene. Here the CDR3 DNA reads TGTGCCAGCATACTGGACAGGGACACCGGGGAGCTGTTTTTT. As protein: CASILDRDTGELFF. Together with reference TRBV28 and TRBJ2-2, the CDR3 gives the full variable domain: DVKVTQSSRYLVKRTGEKVFLECVQDMDHENMFWYRQDPGLGLRLIYFSYDVKMKEKGDIPEGYSVSREKKERFSLILESASTNQTSMYLCASILDRDTGELFFGEGSRLTVL.

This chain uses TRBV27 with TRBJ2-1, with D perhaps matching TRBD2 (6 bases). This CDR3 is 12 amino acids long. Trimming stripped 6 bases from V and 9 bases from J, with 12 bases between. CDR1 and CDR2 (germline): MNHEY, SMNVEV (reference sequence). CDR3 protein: CASSKSGGEQFF. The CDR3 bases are TGTGCCAGCAGCAAATCCGGGGGTGAGCAGTTCTTC.

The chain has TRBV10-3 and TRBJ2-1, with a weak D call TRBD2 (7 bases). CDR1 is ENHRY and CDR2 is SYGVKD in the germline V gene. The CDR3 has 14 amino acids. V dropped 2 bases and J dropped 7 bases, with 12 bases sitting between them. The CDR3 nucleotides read TGTGCCATCAGTGAGAGGAGGGGGGGGAATGAGCAGTTCTTC. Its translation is CAISERRGGNEQFF.

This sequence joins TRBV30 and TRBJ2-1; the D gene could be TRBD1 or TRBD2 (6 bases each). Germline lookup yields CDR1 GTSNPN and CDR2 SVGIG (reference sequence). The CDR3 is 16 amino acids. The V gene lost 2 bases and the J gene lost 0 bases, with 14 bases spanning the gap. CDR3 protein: CAWSPRGVSSYNEQFF. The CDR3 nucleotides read TGTGCCTGGAGTCCGAGGGGGGTAAGCTCCTACAATGAGCAGTTCTTC.

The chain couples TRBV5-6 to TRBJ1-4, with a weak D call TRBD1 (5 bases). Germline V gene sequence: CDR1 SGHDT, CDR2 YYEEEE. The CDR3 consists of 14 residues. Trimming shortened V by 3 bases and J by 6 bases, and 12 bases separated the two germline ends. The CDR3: CASSWGGQYEKLFF. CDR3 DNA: TGTGCCAGCAGCTGGGGCGGCCAGTATGAAAAACTGTTTTTT.

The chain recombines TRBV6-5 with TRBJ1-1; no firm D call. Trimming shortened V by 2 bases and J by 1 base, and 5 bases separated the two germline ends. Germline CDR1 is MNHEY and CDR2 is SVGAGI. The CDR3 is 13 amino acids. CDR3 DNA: TGTGCCAGCAGTTACATACAGAACACTGAAGCTTTCTTT. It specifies CASSYIQNTEAFF.